Shown below are 9 T cell receptor beta chains from a single sample sequenced in a study of blood T cell repertoires in COVID-19. Repertoires were generated with immunoSEQ multiplex PCR, while TCRdb's copy carries only in-frame clones and drops some. The sample gives a few hundred thousand clones, about 90% of which show up once; roughly 2.9% is in the top ten. Sequenced sample: PBMCs or T cells enriched from blood (not recorded which). The receptors stem from a woman aged 45-60 years who had been exposed to COVID-19.

The J gene is TRBJ2-1, the V gene TRBV14; perhaps TRBD2 as D (5 bases). The CDR3 loop spans 14 amino acids. With 11 bases removed from V and 4 bases from J, the gap between germline ends came to 18 bases. Per the germline V gene, CDR1 is SGHDN and CDR2 is FVKESK. The CDR3 DNA follows: TGTGCCTCCCTCTACAGTAGCGATTACAATGAGCAGTTCTTC. Amino acids: CASLYSSDYNEQFF.

Many counts were recorded for this clone. This specimen includes other DNA sequences encoding the same CDR3. The V call is TRBV2, the J call TRBJ2-1, with D unclear. CDR1 and CDR2 (germline): SNHLY, FYNNEI. Trimming pared 5 bases from V and 5 bases from J, leaving 4 bases between. The CDR3 sequence is 11 residues long. CDR3 sequence reads: CASSLNNEQFF. The CDR3 DNA is TGTGCCAGCAGTTTAAACAATGAGCAGTTCTTC. Full variable domain (remainder filled in from reference TRBV2 and TRBJ2-1): EPEVTQTPSHQVTQMGQEVILRCVPISNHLYFYWYRQILGQKVEFLVSFYNNEISEKSEIFDDQFSVERPDGSNFTLKIRSTKLEDSAMYFCASSLNNEQFFGPGTRLTVL.

The chain uses TRBV6-5 and TRBJ1-5; TRBD1 is a possible D gene (6 bases). Deletions cut 6 bases from V and 0 bases from J, with 12 bases between. The germline V gene encodes CDR1 MNHEY and CDR2 SVGAGI. The CDR3 spans 15 residues. CDR3 nucleotide sequence: TGTGCCAGCAGGATCTCAGGGGATAGCAATCAGCCCCAGCATTTT. Translating gives CASRISGDSNQPQHF.

The chain couples TRBV5-1 to TRBJ1-1; 7 bases agree with TRBD1. The CDR3 spans 14 residues. The germline CDR1 and CDR2 sequences are SGHRS and YFSETQ. V lost 4 bases, J lost 5 bases, and 8 bases stayed unmatched. The CDR3 nucleotides read TGCGCCAGCAGCCGACAGGGCTTTGTTACTGAAGCTTTCTTT. It translates to CASSRQGFVTEAFF.

This chain connects TRBV25-1 to TRBJ2-1; D is possibly TRBD2 (6 bases). V lost 8 bases to trimming and J lost 4 bases, with 15 bases between them. This CDR3 contains 14 residues. Germline V lookup: CDR1 MGHDK, CDR2 SYGVNS. In DNA form, the CDR3 reads TGTGCCAGCCGGAGGGCAGGGCCTTACAATGAGCAGTTCTTC. It encodes CASRRAGPYNEQFF.

V gene TRBV3-1 (or the pseudogene TRBV3-2) combines with J gene TRBJ2-7, with 7 nucleotides matching TRBD1. This CDR3 is built from 16 residues. Trimming at V came to 2 bases and at J to 1 base, leaving 8 bases not matched to a gene. The germline gives CDR1 LGHDT, CDR2 YNNKEL (reference sequence). The CDR3 reads CASSQTLGRGSYEQYF. The CDR3 DNA reads TGTGCCAGCAGCCAAACCCTGGGCAGGGGGTCCTACGAGCAGTACTTC.

This chain connects TRBV7-9 to TRBJ1-1, with D perhaps TRBD1 (6 bases). The CDR3 has 14 amino acids. Germline V gene data show CDR1 as SEHNR and CDR2 as FQNEAQ (reference sequence). The V gene lost 3 bases and the J gene lost 4 bases, with 12 bases spanning the gap. The CDR3 protein is CASSLQTGGTEAFF. Written as DNA, the CDR3 is TGTGCCAGCAGCTTGCAGACAGGTGGCACTGAAGCTTTCTTT.

J is TRBJ2-3 and V is TRBV4-1; D unclear. From germline, CDR1 is MGHRA and CDR2 YSYEKL. The ends were cut back, 8 bases at V and 0 bases at J, with 15 bases in the middle. This CDR3 region has 15 residues. The CDR3 here is CASALYGSSTDTQYF. CDR3 nucleotides: TGCGCCAGCGCCCTCTACGGGTCCAGCACAGATACGCAGTATTTT.

V and J are TRBV5-5 and TRBJ1-4; TRBD1 matches at 7 bases. Per germline, CDR1 SGHKS and CDR2 YYEKEE (reference sequence). The CDR3 runs 14 residues. The trim removed 4 bases at V and 8 bases at J, leaving 8 bases unmatched. In nucleotides, the CDR3 is TGTGCCAGCAGCCGTGGACAGGTGGGGGAAAAACTGTTTTTT. Translation gives CASSRGQVGEKLFF.